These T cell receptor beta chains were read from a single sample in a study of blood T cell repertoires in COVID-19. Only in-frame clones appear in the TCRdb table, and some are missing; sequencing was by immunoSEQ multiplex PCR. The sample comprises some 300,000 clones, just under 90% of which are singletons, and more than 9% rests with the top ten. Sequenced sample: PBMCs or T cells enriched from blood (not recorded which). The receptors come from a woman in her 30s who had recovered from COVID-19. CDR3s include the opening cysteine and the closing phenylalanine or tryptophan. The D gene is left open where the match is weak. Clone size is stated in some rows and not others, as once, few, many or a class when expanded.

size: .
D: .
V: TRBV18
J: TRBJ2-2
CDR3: CASSSRPGTRVNTGELFF
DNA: TGTGCCAGCTCATCTCGACCAGGGACACGAGTGAACACCGGGGAGCTGTTTTTT

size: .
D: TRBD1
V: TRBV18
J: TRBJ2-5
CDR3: CASSPTGQGIGTQYF
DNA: TGTGCCAGCTCACCTACGGGACAGGGAATTGGGACCCAGTACTTC

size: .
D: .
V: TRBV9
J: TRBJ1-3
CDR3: CASSLSGDPSGNTIYF
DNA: TGTGCCAGCAGCCTCTCGGGGGACCCCTCTGGAAACACCATATATTTT

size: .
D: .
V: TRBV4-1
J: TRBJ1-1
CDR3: CASSRSLQGNTEAFF
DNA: TGCGCCAGCAGCCGGTCTCTACAGGGGAACACTGAAGCTTTCTTT

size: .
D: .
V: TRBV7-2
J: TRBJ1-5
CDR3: CASSYPGGYQPQHF
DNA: TGTGCCAGCAGCTATCCGGGGGGGTATCAGCCCCAGCATTTT

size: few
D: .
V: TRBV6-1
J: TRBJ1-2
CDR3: CASSEDPRGSGYTF
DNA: TGTGCCAGCAGTGAAGATCCCAGGGGTAGTGGCTACACCTTC

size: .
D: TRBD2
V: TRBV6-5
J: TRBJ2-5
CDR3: CASADQGGTETQYF
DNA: TGTGCCAGCGCTGATCAGGGAGGGACAGAGACCCAGTACTTC

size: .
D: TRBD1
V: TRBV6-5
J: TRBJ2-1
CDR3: CASSYPTGEGYNEQFF
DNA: TGTGCCAGCAGTTACCCCACAGGGGAAGGATACAATGAGCAGTTCTTC

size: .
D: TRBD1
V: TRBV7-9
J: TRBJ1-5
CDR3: CASSFTDRVDQPQHF
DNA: TGTGCCAGCAGCTTCACCGACAGGGTGGATCAGCCCCAGCATTTT

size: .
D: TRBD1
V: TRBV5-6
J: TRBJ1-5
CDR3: CASSLGGGQGDQPQHF
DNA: TGTGCCAGCAGCTTAGGTGGTGGACAGGGGGACCAGCCCCAGCATTTT

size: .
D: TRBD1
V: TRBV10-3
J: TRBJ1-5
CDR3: CATGTDNQPQHF
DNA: TGTGCCACCGGGACAGATAATCAGCCCCAGCATTTT

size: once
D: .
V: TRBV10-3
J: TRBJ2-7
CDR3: CAISAGSPYEQYF
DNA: TGTGCCATCAGTGCCGGGTCCCCCTACGAGCAGTACTTC

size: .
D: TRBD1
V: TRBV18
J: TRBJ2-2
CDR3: CASSPRGQGGGTGELFF
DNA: TGTGCCAGCTCACCAAGAGGACAGGGAGGCGGCACCGGGGAGCTGTTTTTT

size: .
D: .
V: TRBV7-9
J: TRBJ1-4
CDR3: CASSLIESEKLFF
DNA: TGTGCCAGCAGCCTAATCGAGTCCGAAAAACTGTTTTTT

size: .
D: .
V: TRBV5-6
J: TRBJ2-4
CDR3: CASSPDGGQDIQYF
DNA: TGTGCCAGCAGCCCAGACGGGGGGCAGGACATTCAGTACTTC

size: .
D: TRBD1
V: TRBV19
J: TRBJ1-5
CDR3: CASSTGQVVLQPQHF
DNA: TGTGCCAGTAGTACGGGACAGGTAGTTCTTCAGCCCCAGCATTTT

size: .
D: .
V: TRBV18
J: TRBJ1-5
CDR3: CASSPPGGRLNQPQHF
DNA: TGTGCCAGCTCACCACCGGGGGGGCGTTTGAATCAGCCCCAGCATTTT

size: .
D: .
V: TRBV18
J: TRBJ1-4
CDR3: CASSPEVNNWATNEKLFF
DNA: TGTGCCAGCTCACCTGAGGTGAACAACTGGGCAACTAATGAAAAACTGTTTTTT

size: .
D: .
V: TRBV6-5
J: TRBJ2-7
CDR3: CASSYSAGRNYEQYF
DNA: TGTGCCAGCAGTTACTCCGCGGGTAGGAACTACGAGCAGTACTTC

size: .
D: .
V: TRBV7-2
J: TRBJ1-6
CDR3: CASSQLSSTAGYSPLHF
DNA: TGTGCCAGCAGCCAGCTTAGTAGTACGGCAGGATATTCACCCCTCCACTTT

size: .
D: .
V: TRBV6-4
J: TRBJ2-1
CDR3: CASRSQGSSYNEQFF
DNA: TGTGCCAGCAGGAGCCAGGGTAGCTCCTACAATGAGCAGTTCTTC

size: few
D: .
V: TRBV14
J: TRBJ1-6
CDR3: CASSLRQGQAYSPLHF
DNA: TGTGCCAGCAGCCTTCGGCAGGGTCAAGCTTATTCACCCCTCCACTTT

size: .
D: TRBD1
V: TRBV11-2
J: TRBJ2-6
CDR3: CASSFGRGHTGANVLTF
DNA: TGTGCCAGCAGCTTTGGCAGGGGGCATACAGGGGCCAACGTCCTGACTTTC

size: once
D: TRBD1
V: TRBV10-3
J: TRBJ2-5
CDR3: CAIRTGWGETQYF
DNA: TGTGCCATTAGGACAGGGTGGGGAGAGACCCAGTACTTC

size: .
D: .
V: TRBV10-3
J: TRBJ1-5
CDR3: CAISELRQPQHF
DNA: TGTGCCATCAGTGAATTGCGTCAGCCCCAGCATTTT

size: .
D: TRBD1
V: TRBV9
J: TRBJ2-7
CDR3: CASSYGQGAYEQYF
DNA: TGTGCCAGCAGCTACGGACAGGGGGCCTACGAGCAGTACTTC

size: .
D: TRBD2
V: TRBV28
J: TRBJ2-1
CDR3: CASSPPGRGEFF
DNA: TGTGCCAGCAGTCCGCCGGGGCGGGGGGAGTTCTTC

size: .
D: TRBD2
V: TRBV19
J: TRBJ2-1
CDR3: CASSPLLAPDEQFF
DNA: TGTGCCAGTAGTCCTTTACTAGCGCCCGATGAGCAGTTCTTC

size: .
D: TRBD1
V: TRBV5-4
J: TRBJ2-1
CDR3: CASSSGGPGSYNEQFF
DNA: TGTGCCAGCAGCTCAGGGGGACCGGGGTCCTACAATGAGCAGTTCTTC

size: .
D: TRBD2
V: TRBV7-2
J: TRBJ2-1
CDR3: CASSLELAGVNEQFF
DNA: TGTGCCAGCAGCTTAGAACTAGCGGGAGTGAATGAGCAGTTCTTC

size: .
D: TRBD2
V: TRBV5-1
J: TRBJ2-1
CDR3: CASSPTSESYNEQFF
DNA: TGCGCCAGCAGCCCCACTAGCGAATCCTACAATGAGCAGTTCTTC

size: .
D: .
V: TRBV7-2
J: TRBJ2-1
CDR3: CASSLEAARQFF
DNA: TGTGCCAGCAGCTTAGAAGCGGCAAGGCAGTTCTTC